This T cell receptor (beta chain) was captured in a study of radiotherapy plus CTLA-4 blockade in lung cancer. General study points: Early shifts in blood T cell clones, with interferon-beta, reportedly predicted response best. In blood, after radiotherapy plus ipilimumab, tumor-derived TCR clones expanded.

Those with chemo-refractory metastatic non-small-cell lung cancer were treated with focal radiation combined with CTLA-4 blockade using ipilimumab. The data were produced by immunoSEQ multiplex PCR, yet TCRdb's version contains in-frame clones alone and is incomplete. Of about 98,000 clones listed, approximately 86% are singletons. Worth noting for this clone: The antigen is not known.

Trimming took 3 bases from V and 8 from J, leaving 20 bases between them. The CDR3 loop spans 15 amino acids. Germline CDR1 SGDLS, CDR2 YYNGEE. The sequence was obtained from a human donor with non-small cell lung cancer that progressed on radiotherapy plus ipilimumab. The gene calls are TRBV9 and TRBJ1-2; D perhaps matches TRBD1 (6 bases). Specimen: peripheral blood, collected from a patient treated with radiotherapy plus ipilimumab. The CDR3 DNA is TGTGCCAGCAGCGCCACACGACAGGTCTCGGAGGGCTACACCTTC. It codes for CASSATRQVSEGYTF. The whole variable domain, filled in from reference TRBV9 and TRBJ1-2, reads DSGVTQTPKHLITATGQRVTLRCSPRSGDLSVYWYQQSLDQGLQFLIQYYNGEERAKGNILERFSAQQFPDLHSELNLSSLELGDSALYFCASSATRQVSEGYTFGSGTRLTVV.